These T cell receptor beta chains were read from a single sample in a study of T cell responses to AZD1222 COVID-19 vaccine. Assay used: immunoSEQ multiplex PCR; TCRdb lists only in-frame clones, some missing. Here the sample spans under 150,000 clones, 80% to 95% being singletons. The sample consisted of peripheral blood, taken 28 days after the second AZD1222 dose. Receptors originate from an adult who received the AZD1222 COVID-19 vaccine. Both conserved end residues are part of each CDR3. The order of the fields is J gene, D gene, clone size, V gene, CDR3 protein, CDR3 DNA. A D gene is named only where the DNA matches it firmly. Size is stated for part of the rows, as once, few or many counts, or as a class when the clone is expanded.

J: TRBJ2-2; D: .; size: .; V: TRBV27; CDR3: CASRSQGFGGELFF; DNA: TGTGCCAGCAGGAGTCAGGGATTCGGCGGGGAGCTGTTTTTT
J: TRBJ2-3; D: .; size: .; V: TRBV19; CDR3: CASSIASVGDTQYF; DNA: TGTGCCAGTAGTATCGCTAGCGTCGGGGATACGCAGTATTTT
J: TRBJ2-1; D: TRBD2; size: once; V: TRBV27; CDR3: CASSAVLAGGPRNEQFF; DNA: TGTGCCAGCAGTGCCGTACTAGCGGGAGGGCCTAGGAATGAGCAGTTCTTC
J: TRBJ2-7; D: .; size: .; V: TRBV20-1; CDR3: CSCGGSHEQYF; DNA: TGCAGTTGTGGGGGGAGTCATGAGCAGTACTTC
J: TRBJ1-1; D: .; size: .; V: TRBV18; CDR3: CASSASTGENTEAFF; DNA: TGTGCCAGCTCAGCCTCAACGGGGGAGAACACTGAAGCTTTCTTT
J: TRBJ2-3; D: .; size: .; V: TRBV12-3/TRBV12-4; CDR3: CASSPLGRDTQYF; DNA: TGTGCCAGCAGCCCTTTAGGTCGCGATACGCAGTATTTT
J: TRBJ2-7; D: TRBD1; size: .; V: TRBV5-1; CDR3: CASSFLDREAYEQYF; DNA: TGCGCCAGCAGCTTCCTGGACAGGGAAGCCTACGAGCAGTACTTC
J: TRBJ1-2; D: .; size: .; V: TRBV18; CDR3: CASTQAANYGYTF; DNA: TGTGCCAGCACCCAGGCGGCTAACTATGGCTACACCTTC
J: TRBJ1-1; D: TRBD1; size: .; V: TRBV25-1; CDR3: CASSDSGTAGMNTEAFF; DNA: TGTGCCAGCAGTGATTCCGGGACAGCGGGGATGAACACTGAAGCTTTCTTT
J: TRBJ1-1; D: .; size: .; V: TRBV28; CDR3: CASSFVAQLSTEAFF; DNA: TGTGCCAGCAGTTTCGTGGCCCAACTTTCCACTGAAGCTTTCTTT
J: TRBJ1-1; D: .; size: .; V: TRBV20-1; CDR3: CSASLRPSEAFF; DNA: TGCAGTGCTAGTCTCAGGCCGTCTGAAGCTTTCTTT
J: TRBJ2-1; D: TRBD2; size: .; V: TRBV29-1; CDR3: CSVDLASGRAGSYNEQFF; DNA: TGCAGCGTTGATTTGGCTAGCGGGAGGGCCGGGTCCTACAATGAGCAGTTCTTC
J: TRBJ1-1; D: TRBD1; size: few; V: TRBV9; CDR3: CASSGQGSTEAFF; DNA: TGTGCCAGCAGCGGACAGGGGTCGACTGAAGCTTTCTTT
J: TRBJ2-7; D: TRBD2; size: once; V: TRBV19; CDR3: CASSPLAGGSYEQYF; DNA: TGTGCCAGTAGCCCACTAGCGGGGGGGTCCTACGAGCAGTACTTC
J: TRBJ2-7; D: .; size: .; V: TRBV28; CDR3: CASSLGGNGYEQYF; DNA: TGTGCCAGCAGTTTAGGGGGGAACGGCTACGAGCAGTACTTC
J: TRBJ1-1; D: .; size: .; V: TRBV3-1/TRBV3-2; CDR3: CASSPQGITEAFF; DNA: TGTGCCAGCAGCCCGCAGGGGATCACTGAAGCTTTCTTT
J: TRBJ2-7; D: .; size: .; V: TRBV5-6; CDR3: CASSLVGNTYEQYF; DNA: TGTGCCAGCAGCTTGGTCGGGAATACCTACGAGCAGTACTTC
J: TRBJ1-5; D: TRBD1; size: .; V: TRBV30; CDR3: CAWSKGAINQPQHF; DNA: TGTGCCTGGAGCAAGGGGGCGATAAATCAGCCCCAGCATTTT
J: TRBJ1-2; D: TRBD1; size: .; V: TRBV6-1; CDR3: CASRVTGPYGYTF; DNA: TGTGCCAGCAGAGTGACAGGGCCTTACGGCTACACCTTC
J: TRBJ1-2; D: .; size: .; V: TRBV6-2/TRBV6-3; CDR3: CASSSDSLYGYTF; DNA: TGTGCCAGCAGTAGCGACAGCCTCTATGGCTACACCTTC
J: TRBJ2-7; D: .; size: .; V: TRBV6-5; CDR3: CASVGAALREQYF; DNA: TGTGCCAGCGTAGGGGCGGCCCTAAGAGAGCAGTACTTC
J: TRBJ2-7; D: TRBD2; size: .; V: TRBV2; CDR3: CASSLLAGTHEQYF; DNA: TGTGCCAGCAGCTTACTAGCGGGAACACACGAGCAGTACTTC
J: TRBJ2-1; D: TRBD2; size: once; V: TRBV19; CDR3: CASRAPGLAGYEQFF; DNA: TGTGCCAGTAGGGCGCCGGGACTAGCGGGATACGAGCAGTTCTTC
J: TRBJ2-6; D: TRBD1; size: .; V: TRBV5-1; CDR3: CASFTGGIGGANVLTF; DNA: TGCGCCAGCTTCACAGGGGGTATCGGTGGGGCCAACGTCCTGACTTTC
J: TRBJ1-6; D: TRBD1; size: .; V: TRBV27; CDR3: CASRDRENSPLHF; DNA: TGTGCCAGCAGGGACAGGGAGAATTCACCCCTCCACTTT
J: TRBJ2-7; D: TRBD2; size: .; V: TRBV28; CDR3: CASRVGGSRYEQYF; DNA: TGTGCCAGCAGGGTGGGCGGGAGTAGATACGAGCAGTACTTC
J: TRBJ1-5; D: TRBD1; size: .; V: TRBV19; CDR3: CASSRQGRQPQHF; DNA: TGTGCCAGTAGTAGACAGGGGAGACAGCCCCAGCATTTT
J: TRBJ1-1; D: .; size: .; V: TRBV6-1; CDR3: CASSDGEVGLGTEAFF; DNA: TGTGCCAGCAGTGATGGAGAGGTTGGGTTGGGCACTGAAGCTTTCTTT
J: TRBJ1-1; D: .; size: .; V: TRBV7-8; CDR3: CASSLTGGHLPGAFF; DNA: TGTGCCAGCAGCTTAACGGGGGGACACCTCCCTGGGGCTTTCTTT
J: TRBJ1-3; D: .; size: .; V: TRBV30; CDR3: CAWSQESSGNTIYF; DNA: TGTGCCTGGAGTCAGGAGAGCTCTGGAAACACCATATATTTT
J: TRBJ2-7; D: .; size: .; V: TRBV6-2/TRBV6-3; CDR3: CASSYSLGGERYEQYF; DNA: TGTGCCAGCAGTTACTCGCTTGGCGGGGAACGCTACGAGCAGTACTTC
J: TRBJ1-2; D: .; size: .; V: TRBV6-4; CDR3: CASSDSAGAVGYTF; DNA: TGTGCCAGCAGTGACTCTGCAGGGGCAGTTGGCTACACCTTC
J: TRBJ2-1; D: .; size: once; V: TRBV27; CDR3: CASSRLDWNHEQFF; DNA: TGTGCCAGCAGCCGACTGGACTGGAACCATGAGCAGTTCTTC
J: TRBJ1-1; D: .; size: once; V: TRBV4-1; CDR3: CASSQSHSAKNTEAFF; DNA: TGCGCCAGCAGCCAGTCACACAGCGCTAAAAACACTGAAGCTTTCTTT
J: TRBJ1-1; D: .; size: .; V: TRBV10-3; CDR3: CAISESGVVAFF; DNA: TGTGCCATCAGTGAGTCTGGGGTTGTCGCTTTCTTT
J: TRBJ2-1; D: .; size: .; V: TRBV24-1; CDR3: CATSDLLRGGYNEQFF; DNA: TGTGCCACCAGTGATTTGCTAAGGGGAGGCTACAATGAGCAGTTCTTC
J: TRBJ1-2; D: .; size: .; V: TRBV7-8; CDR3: CASSFEANYGYTF; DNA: TGTGCCAGCAGCTTCGAAGCTAACTATGGCTACACCTTC
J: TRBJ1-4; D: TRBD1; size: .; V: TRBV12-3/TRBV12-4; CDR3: CASSWETGGKLFF; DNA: TGTGCCAGCAGTTGGGAAACAGGGGGAAAACTGTTTTTT
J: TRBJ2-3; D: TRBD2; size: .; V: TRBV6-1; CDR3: CASSEGSGGRPTDTQYF; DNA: TGTGCCAGCAGTGAAGGGAGCGGCGGGAGGCCCACAGATACGCAGTATTTT
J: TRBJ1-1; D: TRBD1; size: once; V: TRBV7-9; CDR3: CATSDRGRGDTEAFF; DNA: TGTGCCACGTCCGACAGGGGGCGCGGCGACACTGAAGCTTTCTTT
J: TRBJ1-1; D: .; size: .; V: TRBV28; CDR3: CASSPRFAEAFF; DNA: TGTGCCAGCAGTCCCAGGTTCGCTGAAGCTTTCTTT
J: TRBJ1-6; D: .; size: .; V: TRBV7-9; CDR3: CASSDQRTNSPLHF; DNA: TGTGCCAGCAGCGACCAGAGAACCAATTCACCCCTCCACTTT
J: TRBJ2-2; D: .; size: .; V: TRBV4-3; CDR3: CASSQVQADTGELFF; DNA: TGCGCCAGCAGCCAAGTTCAGGCCGACACCGGGGAGCTGTTTTTT
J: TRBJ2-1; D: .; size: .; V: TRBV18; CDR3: CASSRGNFVYNEQFF; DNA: TGTGCCAGCTCACGGGGGAACTTTGTCTACAATGAGCAGTTCTTC
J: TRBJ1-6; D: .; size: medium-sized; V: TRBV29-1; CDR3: CSVSGPSDNSPLHF; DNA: TGCAGCGTTTCAGGACCATCGGATAATTCACCCCTCCACTTT
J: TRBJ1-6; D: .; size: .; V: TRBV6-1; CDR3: CASSETGSPLHF; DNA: TGTGCCAGCAGTGAGACAGGTTCACCCCTCCACTTT
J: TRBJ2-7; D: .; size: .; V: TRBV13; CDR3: CASSPPRRSYEQYF; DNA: TGTGCCAGCAGCCCCCCTCGGCGGTCCTACGAGCAGTACTTC
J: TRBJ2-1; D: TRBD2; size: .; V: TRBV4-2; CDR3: CASSQGQREANEQFF; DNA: TGTGCCAGCAGCCAAGGGCAGCGGGAGGCGAATGAGCAGTTCTTC
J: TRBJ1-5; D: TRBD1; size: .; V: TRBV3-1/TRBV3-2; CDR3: CASRGTGINQPQHF; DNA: TGTGCCAGCAGGGGGACAGGGATCAATCAGCCCCAGCATTTT
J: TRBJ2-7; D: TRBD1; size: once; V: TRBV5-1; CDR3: CASSLGTGFYEQYF; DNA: TGCGCCAGCAGCTTGGGGACAGGGTTCTACGAGCAGTACTTC
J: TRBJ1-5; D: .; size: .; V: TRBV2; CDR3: CASSVAAEQPQHF; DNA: TGTGCCAGCAGTGTAGCCGCGGAGCAGCCCCAGCATTTT
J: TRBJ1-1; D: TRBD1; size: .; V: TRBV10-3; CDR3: CAISTTGGRKDTEAFF; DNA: TGTGCCATCAGTACGACAGGGGGGAGAAAGGACACTGAAGCTTTCTTT
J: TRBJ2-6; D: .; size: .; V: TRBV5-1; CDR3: CASSLDGTIFSGANVLTF; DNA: TGCGCCAGCAGCTTGGATGGGACGATTTTCTCTGGGGCCAACGTCCTGACTTTC
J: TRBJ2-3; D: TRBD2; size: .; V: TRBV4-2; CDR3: CASSQEQAGGPTDTQYF; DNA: TGTGCCAGCAGCCAAGAGCAAGCGGGGGGCCCGACAGATACGCAGTATTTT
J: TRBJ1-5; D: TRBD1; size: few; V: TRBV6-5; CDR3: CASSTRQGIDQPQHF; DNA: TGTGCCAGCAGTACACGACAGGGGATCGATCAGCCCCAGCATTTT